Following are 31 T cell receptor beta chains from one sample sequenced in a study of T-cell reconstitution after alpha-beta-depleted transplantation in children. Construction of the TCRbeta library involved unique molecular identifiers. TCRdb re-called the PCR reads through MiXCR, storing one row per CDR3 protein. The data show around 250,000 distinct CDR3 sequences, roughly a quarter seen once. Sequenced material: PBMCs, taken before TCRalphabeta/CD19-depleted stem cell transplant. The receptor set was obtained from a girl aged 2 to 10 with Fanconi anemia, due to receive a stem cell transplant.

The table lists this clonotype with many counts. The chain uses TRBV27 and TRBJ2-1; 7 bases align to TRBD2. V lost 2 bases to trimming and J lost 1 base; unmatched junction nucleotides: 2. The CDR3 contains 15 residues. Germline V gives CDR1 MNHEY, CDR2 SMNVEV (reference sequence). The CDR3 DNA is TGTGCCAGCAGTTTAAACGGGGGGTCCTACAATGAGCAGTTCTTC. Residues: CASSLNGGSYNEQFF.

The table lists this clonotype with a few counts. The chain combines TRBV5-1 with TRBJ1-6; 7 bases agree with TRBD1. The germline CDR1 and CDR2 sequences are SGHRS and YFSETQ. J was trimmed by 9 bases and V by 2 bases; bases with no gene match: 2. The CDR3 has 13 residues. Here the CDR3 reads CASSFRTGSPLHF. In DNA, the CDR3 is TGCGCCAGCAGCTTTCGGACAGGTTCACCCCTCCACTTT.

Many counts were recorded for this clonotype. The chain joins TRBV2 to TRBJ2-7; 11 positions match TRBD2. The CDR3 is 16 amino acids. Germline values: CDR1 SNHLY, CDR2 FYNNEI. J gave up 3 bases and V 3 bases, and 7 bases lay outside the gene matches. CDR3 in amino acids: CASSDGLAGPYYEQYF. As DNA, the CDR3 is TGTGCCAGCAGTGATGGACTAGCGGGCCCCTACTACGAGCAGTACTTC.

The rearrangement joins TRBV7-2 to TRBJ2-1, with TRBD2 as a possible D gene (5 bases). The germline V gene encodes CDR1 SGHTA and CDR2 FQGNSA. Trimming removed 1 base from V and 4 bases from J, with 11 bases in between. The CDR3 length is 15 residues. CDR3 sequence: CASSLGSGEYNEQFF. The CDR3 DNA reads as TGTGCCAGCAGCTTAGGCTCCGGGGAGTACAATGAGCAGTTCTTC.

This clonotype was seen repeatedly, ten times or more. This chain links TRBV20-1 with TRBJ2-1; unclear D gene. V shed 1 base and J shed 0 bases, with 4 bases lying between them. The CDR3 extends over 13 amino acids. Per the germline V gene, CDR1 is DFQATT and CDR2 is SNEGSKA (reference sequence). CDR3 sequence (DNA): TGCAGTGCTAGAGGGGACTCCTACAATGAGCAGTTCTTC. Its translation is CSARGDSYNEQFF.

This clonotype was seen repeatedly, ten times or more. The genes are TRBV20-1 and TRBJ2-7, with 13 bases aligning to TRBD2. The CDR3 contains 20 residues. V was clipped by 0 bases and J by 5 bases; unmatched bases: 19. The V gene's germline CDR1 is DFQATT and CDR2 SNEGSKA (reference sequence). CDR3 DNA: TGCAGTGCTAGAGATCCCTCCACTAGCGGGGGGGCCGTCTTCCCCCACGAGCAGTACTTC. This codes for CSARDPSTSGGAVFPHEQYF.

The chain recombines TRBV20-1 with TRBJ2-1; 9 bases line up with TRBD2. CDR3 length equals 15 residues. The V gene's germline CDR1 is DFQATT and CDR2 SNEGSKA (reference sequence). J was trimmed by 5 bases and V by 4 bases; bases with no gene match: 9. CDR3 amino acids: CSATRAGGEHNEQFF. CDR3 nucleotide sequence: TGCAGTGCTACCCGTGCGGGAGGGGAGCACAATGAGCAGTTCTTC.

The J gene is TRBJ2-7, the V gene TRBV18; D is possibly TRBD2 (5 bases). The V and J ends lost 8 bases and 2 bases respectively, with 19 bases between them. Germline-derived CDR1 and CDR2 are KGHSH and LQKENI. This CDR3 has 15 amino acids. The CDR3 region has the DNA TGTGCCAGCGCGTGGCCGGAGGTCGAAGCCTACGAGCAGTACTTC. It encodes CASAWPEVEAYEQYF.

This clonotype appeared once. The genes are TRBV29-1 and TRBJ1-1, with TRBD1 as a possible D gene (5 bases). V was shortened by 5 bases and J by 4 bases, with 17 bases between the two germline ends. The CDR3 has 14 residues. Per the germline V gene, CDR1 is SQVTM and CDR2 is ANQGSEA. The CDR3 DNA sequence: TGCAGCGTTAACAGGCTCTCCGTCTCCACTGAAGCTTTCTTT. It yields the protein CSVNRLSVSTEAFF.

This clonotype was detected many times. The genes are TRBV20-1 and TRBJ2-7, with TRBD2 as a possible D gene (6 bases). CDR3 size: 11 residues. Germline V CDR1 and CDR2: DFQATT, SNEGSKA (reference sequence). Trimming cost V 1 base and J 6 bases, with 7 bases left between them. The chain's CDR3 is CSARGLGEQYF. CDR3 nucleotide sequence: TGCAGTGCTAGAGGACTAGGCGAGCAGTACTTC.

Many counts were recorded for this clonotype. V usage is TRBV4-2 and J usage is TRBJ2-1; 8 bases are shared with TRBD2. The germline gives CDR1 LGHNA, CDR2 YNFKEQ. CDR3 length equals 14 residues. The junction had 8 bases not matched to a gene; V was cut back by 3 bases and J by 10 bases. CDR3 in DNA: TGTGCCAGCAGCCACCCCCGCGGGAGGACGGAGCAGTTCTTC. This translates into CASSHPRGRTEQFF.

This clonotype has only a few counts. The chain has TRBV29-1 and TRBJ2-1; 8 bases are shared with TRBD1. Germline values: CDR1 SQVTM, CDR2 ANQGSEA. With V trimmed by 6 bases and J by 0 bases, 4 bases remained unmatched. The CDR3 length is 14 residues. The CDR3 reads CSVTGTGSYNEQFF. DNA for the CDR3: TGCAGCGTGACCGGGACAGGCTCCTACAATGAGCAGTTCTTC.

This clonotype came up many times. The rearrangement links TRBV20-1 to TRBJ2-7; 8 bases agree with TRBD2. The length of the CDR3 is 14 residues. Germline trimming cut 3 bases from V and 0 bases from J; bases unmatched to any gene: 4. Germline assignment: CDR1 DFQATT and CDR2 SNEGSKA (reference sequence). The CDR3 sequence is CSASPSGYSYEQYF. The CDR3 nucleotides are TGCAGTGCTAGTCCTAGCGGGTACTCCTACGAGCAGTACTTC.

There are a few counts of this clonotype. This chain joins TRBV6-1 and TRBJ2-5, with 9 nucleotides matching TRBD2. The germline CDR1 and CDR2 sequences are MNHNS and SASEGT. This CDR3 has 16 amino acids. Trimming at V came to 0 bases and at J to 4 bases, leaving 6 bases not matched to a gene. The CDR3, as DNA: TGTGCCAGCAGTGAAGCTCTAGCGGGGCCGGGAGAGACCCAGTACTTC. Amino acid sequence: CASSEALAGPGETQYF.

The chain combines TRBV7-2 with TRBJ2-5; D is possibly TRBD1 or TRBD2 (5 bases each). This CDR3 is 12 amino acids long. V was clipped by 5 bases and J by 4 bases, with 8 bases between them. The germline V gene has CDR1 SGHTA and CDR2 FQGNSA. CDR3 sequence (DNA): TGTGCCAGCAGCACGAGGGGAGAGACCCAGTACTTC. Protein: CASSTRGETQYF.

The CDR3 spells CSVIAVGNQPQHF. CDR3 DNA sequence: TGCAGTGTAATTGCTGTTGGCAATCAGCCCCAGCATTTT. V is TRBV20-1 and J is TRBJ1-5; D remains ambiguous. V shed 7 bases and J shed 2 bases, with 12 bases lying between them. Germline V gives CDR1 DFQATT, CDR2 SNEGSKA (reference sequence). The CDR3 contains 13 residues.

This clonotype has at least ten counts. The chain links TRBV29-1 to TRBJ1-1; 7 positions match TRBD1. The CDR3 runs 16 residues. The trim removed 7 bases at V and 3 bases at J, leaving 17 bases unmatched. Germline V gene data show CDR1 as SQVTM and CDR2 as ANQGSEA. CDR3 bases: TGCAGCGCCGGAGACGATGTTTTCGGGACAGACACTGAAGCTTTCTTT. Translation: CSAGDDVFGTDTEAFF.

In this sample, this clonotype turned up many times. The chain combines TRBV7-2 with TRBJ2-1, with TRBD2 matching 11 bases. With V trimmed by 4 bases and J by 5 bases, 7 bases remained unmatched. The CDR3 runs to 16 residues. Germline V lookup: CDR1 SGHTA, CDR2 FQGNSA. The CDR3 is CASSSLAGGKNNEQFF. The DNA for the CDR3 is TGTGCCAGCAGCTCCCTAGCGGGAGGAAAGAACAATGAGCAGTTCTTC.

The V and J genes are TRBV11-2 and TRBJ2-7, with 8 bases matching TRBD2. The CDR3 is 18 residues long. CDR1 is SGHAT, CDR2 FQNNGV, per germline. J was trimmed by 0 bases and V by 2 bases; bases with no gene match: 12. CDR3 amino acids: CASSLTRGAGGGSYEQYF. Here the CDR3 DNA reads TGTGCCAGCAGCTTAACTAGGGGGGCGGGAGGTGGCTCCTACGAGCAGTACTTC. The variable domain in full, completed from reference TRBV11-2 and TRBJ2-7, reads EAGVAQSPRYKIIEKRQSVAFWCNPISGHATLYWYQQILGQGPKLLIQFQNNGVVDDSQLPKDRFSAERLKGVDSTLKIQPAKLEDSAVYLCASSLTRGAGGGSYEQYFGPGTRLTVT.

This clonotype has a count of ten or more. V usage is TRBV12-3 or TRBV12-4 and J usage is TRBJ1-1, with 8 bases fitting TRBD1. With V trimmed by 7 bases and J by 4 bases, 8 bases remained unmatched. The CDR3 has 14 residues. CDR3 protein: CASNLRQGSTEAFF. CDR3 nucleotide sequence: TGTGCCAGCAACCTACGACAGGGGTCCACTGAAGCTTTCTTT.

This clonotype showed up many times. The chain carries TRBV25-1 and TRBJ2-5; TRBD2 aligns across 7 bases. CDR3 size: 14 residues. The germline gives CDR1 MGHDK, CDR2 SYGVNS. With V trimmed by 6 bases and J by 7 bases, 11 bases remained unmatched. The CDR3 protein is CASSVTSGGGTQYF. The CDR3, as DNA: TGTGCCAGCAGCGTAACCTCGGGGGGAGGGACCCAGTACTTC.

This clonotype was counted many times. The chain carries TRBV20-1 and TRBJ2-5; either TRBD1 or TRBD2 may supply D (6 bases each). This CDR3 has 15 residues. Germline values: CDR1 DFQATT, CDR2 SNEGSKA (reference sequence). Trimming took off 2 bases at V and 2 bases at J, with 15 bases between the two ends. The DNA for the CDR3 is TGCAGTGCTAGATCGGGGGCCGGCCCACAAGAGACCCAGTACTTC. This codes for CSARSGAGPQETQYF.

This clonotype was seen at least ten times. The chain carries TRBV27 and TRBJ2-7; 7 bases align to TRBD2. The CDR3 consists of 12 residues. Germline V gene sequence: CDR1 MNHEY, CDR2 SMNVEV (reference sequence). With 10 bases clipped from V and 9 bases from J, the junction kept 12 bases outside the gene matches. CDR3 loop: CATYLSGKGQYF. In DNA, the CDR3 is TGTGCCACCTACCTCAGCGGGAAGGGGCAGTACTTC.

The rearrangement joins TRBV5-1 to TRBJ1-5; unclear D gene. The V gene's germline CDR1 is SGHRS and CDR2 YFSETQ. The V and J ends lost 4 bases and 5 bases respectively, with 19 bases between them. The CDR3 contains 16 residues. DNA of the CDR3: TGCGCCAGCAGCCTTGGTCCTGCTCAGGCTCATCAGCCCCAGCATTTT. It yields the protein CASSLGPAQAHQPQHF.

This clonotype was found many times. The DNA of the CDR3 is TGCAGCGTTGAAACCACCTCGAGCAGGGTCCAAGAGACCCAGTACTTC. This gives the protein CSVETTSSRVQETQYF. V and J are TRBV29-1 and TRBJ2-5; TRBD1 is a possible D gene (5 bases). CDR1 and CDR2 from the germline V gene are SQVTM and ANQGSEA. CDR3 length equals 16 residues. The ends were cut back, 2 bases at V and 1 base at J, with 17 bases in the middle.

This clonotype was found many times. The V call is TRBV29-1, the J call TRBJ2-1; 11 bases fit TRBD2. V gave up 2 bases and J gave up 7 bases; unmatched junction bases: 16. The CDR3 consists of 18 residues. Germline V gene lookup returns CDR1 SQVTM and CDR2 ANQGSEA. The CDR3 sequence is CSVEKPLGVAGGPNEQFF. The DNA for the CDR3 is TGCAGCGTTGAAAAACCCCTAGGAGTAGCGGGAGGGCCAAATGAGCAGTTCTTC.

The rearrangement joins TRBV7-8 to TRBJ1-2; the D is unclear. Germline lookup yields CDR1 SGHVS and CDR2 FQNEAQ. There are 12 residues in the CDR3. Trimming cost V 5 bases and J 7 bases, with 11 bases left between them. The DNA of the CDR3 is TGTGCCAGCAGCCCCGGTGCTCGTGGCTACACCTTC. Translation gives CASSPGARGYTF.

The chain employs TRBV25-1 and TRBJ2-3; possible D gene TRBD2, 5 bases. Trimming removed 8 bases at V and 2 bases at J, with 14 bases between. The CDR3 is 14 amino acids. The germline gives CDR1 MGHDK, CDR2 SYGVNS. The CDR3: CASGSRRFTDTQYF. The CDR3, as DNA: TGTGCCAGCGGGAGCAGGCGGTTCACAGATACGCAGTATTTT.

J is TRBJ2-1 and V is TRBV21-1; the D call TRBD1 from the table was never checked on the DNA. TRBV21-1 is a recognized pseudogene. The CDR3 has 15 residues. CDR3 nucleotides: TGTGCCAGCAGCAAAGCGGGGACCTTCGGCAATGAGCAGTTCTTC. Translating gives CASSKAGTFGNEQFF.

This clonotype turned up a few times. This chain joins TRBV24-1 and TRBJ2-1; 10 nucleotides match TRBD2. The CDR3 length is 15 residues. The trim removed 5 bases at V and 2 bases at J, leaving 2 bases unmatched. Germline V lookup: CDR1 KGHDR, CDR2 SFDVKD. The CDR3 DNA reads TGTGCCACCAGTGGGACTAGCGGTGCCTACAATGAGCAGTTCTTC. It yields the protein CATSGTSGAYNEQFF.

The sample holds many counts of this clonotype. The genes are TRBV30 and TRBJ1-6, with 8 bases matching TRBD1. V gave up 0 bases and J gave up 9 bases; unmatched junction bases: 7. CDR1 is GTSNPN and CDR2 is SVGIG in the germline V gene (reference sequence). This CDR3 comprises 15 residues. In DNA form, the CDR3 reads TGTGCCTGGAGTGTACTCGGACAGGGAGGTTCACCCCTCCACTTT. This translates into CAWSVLGQGGSPLHF.